This T cell receptor beta chain was sequenced for a study of blood T cell repertoires in COVID-19. Only in-frame clones appear in the TCRdb table, and some are missing; sequencing was by immunoSEQ multiplex PCR. The profile shows approximately 160,000 clones, approximately 87% of them singletons. The CDR3 sequence is 17 residues long. The trim removed 2 bases at V and 6 bases at J, leaving 9 bases unmatched. Germline CDR1 and CDR2: MNHEY and SVGEGT. The clonotype originates from a woman between 65 and 79 years old with acute or convalescent COVID-19. This chain joins TRBV6-2 or TRBV6-3 and TRBJ2-5; 13 bases are a match to TRBD2. The specimen was peripheral blood. CDR3 amino acids: CASSYGSGTSGTQTQYF. The CDR3 coding sequence is TGTGCCAGCAGTTACGGTTCCGGGACTAGCGGGACTCAGACCCAGTACTTC.